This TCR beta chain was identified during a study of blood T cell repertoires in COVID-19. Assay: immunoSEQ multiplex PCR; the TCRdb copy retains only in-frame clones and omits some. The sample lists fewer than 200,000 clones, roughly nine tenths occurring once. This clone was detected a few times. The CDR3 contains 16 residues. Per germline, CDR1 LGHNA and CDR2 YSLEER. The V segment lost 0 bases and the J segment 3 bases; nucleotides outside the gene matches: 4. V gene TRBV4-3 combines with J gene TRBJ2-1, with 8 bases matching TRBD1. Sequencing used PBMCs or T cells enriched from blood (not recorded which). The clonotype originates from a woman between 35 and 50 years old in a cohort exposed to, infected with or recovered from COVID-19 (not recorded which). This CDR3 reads CASSQEGQGVYNEQFF. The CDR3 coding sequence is TGCGCCAGCAGCCAAGAAGGACAGGGAGTCTACAATGAGCAGTTCTTC.